The 27 T cell receptor beta chains listed next were all sequenced from one sample in a study of tumor-infiltrating lymphocytes in primary liver carcinoma (dated by TCRdb to the late 2010s). Total RNA and DNA were co-extracted without cell sorting from around 20-30 mg of bulk tissue using the AllPrep DNA/RNA mini kit. The instrument was an Illumina HiSeq 2500. TCRbeta-specific cDNA was reverse-transcribed from 500 ng total RNA using a constant-region primer and ProtoScript II reverse transcriptase. Construction of the TCRbeta libraries relied on three nested rounds of multiplex PCR, following a slightly modified ARM-PCR procedure. Multiplex TRBV1-TRBV30 forward primers and a Cbeta reverse primer were used in the first two PCR rounds, each of which was run for roughly 10 cycles. The public reads were reanalyzed by TCRdb: fastp trimming at Q25, MiXCR alignment, in-frame beta chains only. When rows share a CDR3 protein, they turn into one entry using the most common DNA and genes. This sample has more than 95,000 distinct CDR3 sequences in its table, and roughly 80% of those were observed once. The top ten constitute more than 15% of the sample.

The sequenced sample consisted of liver tumor tissue from sampling region 3. In the paper's terms, the cell subset or site label means: tumor region T3, left-lateral pole. The receptors come from a man aged 35 to 55 with primary liver carcinoma and hepatitis B virus infection.

A remark on this clonotype: One junction end disagrees with the germline gene, perhaps due to a read error. The V call is TRBV11-2, the J call TRBJ2-3; 7 bases map to TRBD2. The CDR3 loop spans 16 amino acids. Germline CDR1 SGHAT, CDR2 FQNNGV. CDR3 sequence reads: CVSNQEIGRVGDTHYF. As DNA, the CDR3 is TGTGTCAGCAACCAGGAAATTGGGAGGGTCGGAGATACGCACTATTTT.

This clonotype was recorded many times. A read error may account for a junction end that differs from germline. The genes are TRBV11-2 and TRBJ2-7; the match to TRBD1 covers 9 bases. This CDR3 is 15 amino acids long. The germline gives CDR1 SGHAT, CDR2 FQNNGV. The CDR3 loop is CACSSTGGKSYEQYF. The CDR3 coding sequence is TGTGCCTGCAGCTCAACAGGGGGCAAAAGCTACGAGCAGTACTTC.

Concerning this clonotype itself: A much larger clone lies a single base off, so this may be a read error. CDR3 sequence (DNA): TGTGCCAGCAGTTGGGACAAGGGGCATATCTACGAGCAGTACTTC. Residues: CASSWDKGHIYEQYF. The genes are TRBV28 and TRBJ2-7; the D gene is possibly TRBD1 (6 bases). The CDR3 length is 15 residues. V was shortened by 4 bases and J by 3 bases, with 16 bases between the two germline ends. Germline V gene data show CDR1 as MDHEN and CDR2 as SYDVKM.

Points on this clonotype: Here the CDR3 omits its conserved ending phenylalanine or tryptophan, so a read error is the likely source. The chain couples TRBV11-2 to TRBJ2-6; D unclear. The CDR3 consists of 15 residues. Trimming shortened V by 10 bases and J by 0 bases, and 13 bases separated the two germline ends. CDR1 is SGHAT and CDR2 is FQNNGV in the germline V gene. CDR3 in DNA: TGTGCCACGCAGTGGCCGCGCTCTGGGGCCAACGTCCTGACTGTC. Translated, it gives CATQWPRSGANVLTV.

Note on this clonotype: Compared with germline, one end of the junction differs, possibly owing to a read error. The rearrangement links TRBV5-1 to TRBJ2-1; the D gene is possibly TRBD2 (7 bases). Germline V gene sequence: CDR1 SGHRS, CDR2 YFSETQ. The CDR3 runs 15 residues. CDR3 sequence (DNA): TGCGCCAGCAGCTCTCGGGGGGCAGCCTACAATGGGCAGTTCTTC. Protein sequence: CASSSRGAAYNGQFF.

As concerns this clonotype: One end of the junction varies from germline; a read error may be responsible. The V call is TRBV12-3 or TRBV12-4, the J call TRBJ2-5; TRBD2 matches at 7 bases. The CDR3 consists of 14 residues. The CDR3 DNA is TGTGCCAGCATCCCCCGGGAGGATCTTGTGACCCGGTACTTC. Residues: CASIPREDLVTRYF.

Comments on this clonotype: One end of the junction varies from germline; a read error may be responsible. The chain recombines TRBV6-5 with TRBJ2-3, with 9 nucleotides matching TRBD2. Germline V gene data show CDR1 as MNHEY and CDR2 as SVGAGI. The CDR3 is made up of 17 amino acids. The CDR3 region is CVSCSLPLSGGTDTQYF. The CDR3 region has the DNA TGTGTCAGCTGCTCACTCCCCCTAAGCGGGGGGACAGATACGCAGTATTTT.

V usage is TRBV5-6 and J usage is TRBJ2-7, with TRBD1 as a possible D gene (5 bases). Germline CDR1 is SGHDT and CDR2 is YYEEEE. The V end lost 4 bases, the J end lost 3 bases, and 20 bases lay between the germline ends. CDR3 length: 16 residues. CDR3 coding DNA: TGTGCCAGCAGCCGAGGTCGACAGAGTATCTACTACGAGCAGTACTTC. Translating gives CASSRGRQSIYYEQYF.

Notes on this clonotype: The junction shows a germline mismatch at one end, possibly a read error. The genes are TRBV6-2 or TRBV6-3 and TRBJ1-5; 9 nucleotides match TRBD1. The DNA end is more similar to TRBJ2-3, so the J call may be wrong. CDR1 and CDR2 (germline): MNHEY, SVGEGT. CDR3 size: 15 residues. The CDR3 bases are TGTGGCAGCAGCCCATGGGACAGGGTAAATCAGCCCCAGTATTTT. It codes for CGSSPWDRVNQPQYF.

This clonotype has just a few counts. Since a much larger clone is just one base distant, this may be a read error. This sequence joins TRBV7-8 and TRBJ2-7; possibly TRBD1 for D (5 bases). Trimming pared 7 bases from V and 4 bases from J, leaving 14 bases between. Germline CDR1 reads SGHVS; CDR2 reads FQNEAQ. The CDR3 consists of 13 residues. The CDR3, as DNA: TGTGCCAGCAACTGGAAACAGGAATACGAGCAGTACTTC. Translating it yields CASNWKQEYEQYF.

In DNA form, the CDR3 reads TGTGCCAGCAGCACGGGTGGCGTGGCGATAACAATTAACTATGGCTACACCTTC. Its translation: CASSTGGVAITINYGYTF. The chain recombines TRBV5-5 with TRBJ1-2; D uncertain. Per the germline V gene, CDR1 is SGHKS and CDR2 is YYEKEE (reference sequence). The CDR3 length is 18 residues. With 4 bases removed from V and 1 base from J, the gap between germline ends came to 23 bases. Full variable domain (rest looked up from reference TRBV5-5 and TRBJ1-2): DAGVTQSPTHLIKTRGQQVTLRCSPISGHKSVSWYQQVLGQGPQFIFQYYEKEERGRGNFPDRFSARQFPNYSSELNVNALLLGDSALYLCASSTGGVAITINYGYTFGSGTRLTVV.

Note on this clonotype: The CDR3 does not end in the conserved phenylalanine or tryptophan, so this is likely a read error. The V call is TRBV29-1, the J call TRBJ2-7; 10 bases agree with TRBD1. The ends lost 3 bases at V and 7 bases at J; junction bases unmatched: 12. Germline CDR1 is SQVTM and CDR2 is ANQGSEA. The CDR3 sequence is 15 residues long. The CDR3 here is CSVEEWDRGVDEQYI. The CDR3 DNA reads TGCAGCGTTGAGGAATGGGACAGGGGAGTAGATGAGCAGTACATC.

Points on this clonotype: At one boundary the junction diverges from the germline segment, which might be a read error. This chain connects TRBV11-2 to TRBJ2-1, with 8 bases matching TRBD2. Germline V gene data show CDR1 as SGHAT and CDR2 as FQNNGV. This CDR3 region has 17 residues. The CDR3 loop reads CASSSDRGGRLYSEQFF. The CDR3 region has the DNA TGTGCCAGCAGCTCAGATAGGGGCGGGAGGCTCTACAGTGAGCAGTTCTTC.

In its sample, this clonotype was seen many times. The CDR3 coding sequence is TGTGCCAGCACTGGGACTAGCGCCGAGCACTACAATGAGCAGTTCTTC. The encoded protein is CASTGTSAEHYNEQFF. V gene TRBV6-2 or TRBV6-3 combines with J gene TRBJ2-1, with 10 bases matching TRBD2. The V gene's germline CDR1 is MNHEY and CDR2 SVGEGT. Unmatched junction bases numbered 9, after V lost 7 bases and J lost 3 bases. The CDR3 totals 16 residues.

Remarks on this clonotype: At one end, the junction sequence differs from germline, possibly due to a read error. The chain joins TRBV11-2 to TRBJ2-3; a weak D match, TRBD2 (5 bases). CDR3 length: 17 residues. Germline V CDR1 and CDR2: SGHAT, FQNNGV. The CDR3 is CASTIRRLKESTDMQYF. DNA of the CDR3: TGTGCCAGCACTATCCGGAGGCTAAAGGAGAGCACAGATATGCAGTATTTT.

With regard to this clonotype: The junction and the germline gene differ at one end; a read error may be behind it. The chain uses TRBV11-2 and TRBJ2-6, with D hard to call. The CDR3 totals 18 residues. The germline V gene has CDR1 SGHAT and CDR2 FQNNGV. CDR3 coding DNA: TGTGCCAGCAACTTAGTTGTGCGGCAGCTGAGTGGGGCCAACGTCCTGACTTTC. Its protein is CASNLVVRQLSGANVLTF.

This clonotype was recorded only once. Germline is not matched at one junction end, which may reflect a read error. V usage is TRBV6-1 and J usage is TRBJ2-3; D is undetermined. Germline assignment: CDR1 MNHNS and CDR2 SASEGT. This CDR3 is built from 15 residues. The chain's CDR3 is CASSEGRWPADMQYF. In nucleotides, the CDR3 is TGTGCCAGCAGTGAAGGTAGATGGCCCGCAGATATGCAGTATTTT.

This clonotype was observed a few times. A much larger clone lies one base from this, so it may be a read error. This chain uses TRBV5-6 with TRBJ2-7; 8 positions match TRBD2. This CDR3 comprises 16 residues. The germline V gene has CDR1 SGHDT and CDR2 YYEEEE. V lost 2 bases, J lost 2 bases, and 9 bases stayed unmatched. The CDR3 DNA sequence: TGTGCCAGCAGCTTAAGGGGACTAGTGGGGACCTACGAGCAGTACTTC. Its protein product is CASSLRGLVGTYEQYF.

Concerning this clonotype: As the CDR3 is not closed by the conserved phenylalanine or tryptophan, this likely results from a read error. V is TRBV14 and J is TRBJ2-1; 8 nucleotides line up with TRBD2. This CDR3 has 16 amino acids. CDR1 is SGHDN and CDR2 is FVKESK in the germline V gene. The V and J ends lost 7 bases and 6 bases, in that order; junction bases with no gene match: 14. CDR3 protein: CASNAVAGWVSNEQFL. The CDR3 coding sequence is TGTGCCAGCAATGCCGTAGCGGGATGGGTGAGCAATGAGCAGTTCTTA.

This clonotype was seen only a few times. Compared with germline, one end of the junction differs, possibly owing to a read error. The chain couples TRBV29-1 to TRBJ2-5, with TRBD1 as a possible D gene (6 bases). The CDR3 runs to 14 residues. Germline V gene lookup returns CDR1 SQVTM and CDR2 ANQGSEA. The CDR3 loop reads CSVASGTREETQYF. The CDR3 region has the DNA TGTAGCGTTGCTTCCGGGACAAGGGAAGAGACCCAGTACTTC.

On this clonotype: The CDR3 end shows no conserved phenylalanine or tryptophan, and so a read error is likely. The genes are TRBV12-3 or TRBV12-4 and TRBJ2-7; D is perhaps TRBD2 (7 bases). This CDR3 contains 17 residues. V gave up 5 bases and J gave up 4 bases, with 24 bases separating them. CDR3 protein: CASSIEWWEGVRYEQYL. The CDR3 DNA sequence: TGTGCCAGCAGTATAGAATGGTGGGAGGGGGTAAGATACGAGCAGTACTTA.

As to this clonotype: The junction and the germline gene differ at one end; a read error may be behind it. This rearrangement joins TRBV11-1 to TRBJ2-4, with a possible D match to TRBD2 (7 bases). From germline, CDR1 is SGHAT and CDR2 FQDESV (reference sequence). This CDR3 is 17 amino acids long. The CDR3 sequence is CACRFPGTSGTKNIHYF. The CDR3 DNA reads TGTGCCTGCAGATTTCCCGGGACAAGCGGGACCAAAAACATTCACTACTTC.

This clonotype was detected only once. A junction end diverges from the germline sequence, so it may reflect a read error. In nucleotides, the CDR3 is TGTGCCAGCAGCTCTAGCTCAACCCAGGGTACTGGGCGGGAGACTCAGTACTTC. Amino acids: CASSSSSTQGTGRETQYF. The chain employs TRBV11-2 and TRBJ2-5, with 7 bases identical to TRBD2. Germline CDR1 SGHAT, CDR2 FQNNGV. The CDR3 sequence is 18 residues long.

A remark on this clonotype: A much more abundant neighbour one base away suggests this may be a read error. The chain has TRBV12-3 or TRBV12-4 and TRBJ2-2; D ambiguous. The length of the CDR3 is 16 residues. The CDR3 DNA is TGTGCCGGCACCCCACCCCTAGGCTCGGTCACCCGGGAGCTGTTTTTT. Protein sequence: CAGTPPLGSVTRELFF.

This clonotype has only one observation. The chain uses TRBV6-5 and TRBJ2-5, with D possibly TRBD1 on 5 matching bases. V was shortened by 2 bases and J by 3 bases, with 13 bases between the two germline ends. The CDR3 runs to 15 residues. Germline CDR1 and CDR2: MNHEY and SVGAGI. The DNA of the CDR3 is TGTGCCAGCAGTTACGGTACAGGCTGGGAAGAGACCCAGTACTTC. Translated, it gives CASSYGTGWEETQYF.

As regards this clonotype: An end of the junction differs from the germline gene, which may be a read error. The V and J genes are TRBV6-1 and TRBJ2-3; D may correspond to TRBD1 or TRBD2 (5 bases each). Germline values: CDR1 MNHNS, CDR2 SASEGT. CDR3 size: 16 residues. The CDR3 nucleotides read TGTGCCAGAAGTGAAATAGGAGGACACTACACAGATACGCGGTATTTT. Amino acid sequence: CARSEIGGHYTDTRYF.

Comment on this clonotype: At one end, the junction sequence differs from germline, possibly due to a read error. The V call is TRBV11-1, the J call TRBJ1-1, with D perhaps TRBD1 (5 bases). Germline CDR1 SGHAT, CDR2 FQDESV (reference sequence). The CDR3 runs 14 residues. Here the CDR3 reads CASNLSRGIVKAFF. The CDR3 nucleotides are TGTGCCAGCAACTTAAGTCGGGGGATAGTTAAAGCTTTCTTT.